Following are 10 T cell receptor beta chains from one sample sequenced in a study of blood T cell repertoires in COVID-19. Measured with immunoSEQ multiplex PCR; TCRdb has only the in-frame clones, and not every one. The sample shows some 250,000 clones, approximately 90% of them seen only once. Specimen: peripheral blood. The receptors here all came from a woman aged 35 to 49 who had recovered from COVID-19.

The chain has TRBV15 and TRBJ2-2; possible D gene TRBD2, 6 bases. Trimming left V 5 bases short and J 1 base short, with 11 bases between. Per the germline V gene, CDR1 is LNHNV and CDR2 is YYDKDF (reference sequence). CDR3 size: 15 residues. The CDR3 DNA is TGTGCCACCAGCGGGCTAGCGATGAACACCGGGGAGCTGTTTTTT. Its protein is CATSGLAMNTGELFF.

The chain joins TRBV7-9 to TRBJ2-5, with TRBD2 as a possible D gene (5 bases). The CDR3 loop spans 10 amino acids. Germline V CDR1 and CDR2: SEHNR, FQNEAQ (reference sequence). V was pared by 5 bases and J by 9 bases, with 7 bases between. CDR3 protein: CASSPGAQYF. Here the CDR3 DNA reads TGTGCCAGCAGCCCCGGGGCCCAGTACTTC.

The CDR3 region has the DNA TGTGCCAGCAGCGCCCAAGCAGGGGGCCACAATGAGCAGTTCTTC. Translated: CASSAQAGGHNEQFF. The chain is built from TRBV11-3 and TRBJ2-1, with 8 bases lining up with TRBD1. CDR1 is SGHNT and CDR2 is YENEEA in the germline V gene. The CDR3 contains 15 residues. Losses at the gene ends were 5 bases for V and 5 bases for J; bases not matched to a gene: 8.

V and J are TRBV7-2 and TRBJ2-1, with D maybe TRBD2 (6 bases). Trimming removed 5 bases at V and 5 bases at J, with 13 bases between. Germline CDR1 reads SGHTA; CDR2 reads FQGNSA. The CDR3 runs to 14 residues. The CDR3 DNA sequence: TGTGCCAGCAGCCCCCGTGGGGGGAACAATGAGCAGTTCTTC. This encodes CASSPRGGNNEQFF.

V gene TRBV10-3 combines with J gene TRBJ2-7, with 8 bases fitting TRBD2. Germline values: CDR1 ENHRY, CDR2 SYGVKD. V was pared by 6 bases and J by 2 bases, with 12 bases of the junction left unmatched. The CDR3 extends over 16 amino acids. The CDR3 nucleotides read TGTGCCATCAGCCCCCGTGGAGCGGGAGTTCCCTACGAGCAGTACGTC. It translates to CAISPRGAGVPYEQYV.

This clone was seen ten or more times. As DNA, the CDR3 is TGTGCCAGCAGCTTGTTACCGACCGCGGGCAATGAGCAGTTCTTC. This codes for CASSLLPTAGNEQFF. The chain recombines TRBV5-5 with TRBJ2-1; tentative D call: TRBD2 (5 bases). CDR3 length: 15 residues. CDR1 and CDR2 from the germline V gene are SGHKS and YYEKEE (reference sequence). V dropped 1 base and J dropped 6 bases, with 14 bases sitting between them.

This sequence joins TRBV6-5 and TRBJ1-1, with 8 bases identical to TRBD1. Germline V gene data show CDR1 as MNHEY and CDR2 as SVGAGI. V was pared by 4 bases and J by 5 bases, with 6 bases of the junction left unmatched. There are 14 residues in the CDR3. The CDR3 nucleotides read TGTGCCAGCAGTTCTTTACAGGGGGGAACTGAAGCTTTCTTT. Translation gives CASSSLQGGTEAFF.

The rearrangement links TRBV12-3 or TRBV12-4 to TRBJ2-1; 12 bases are shared with TRBD2. Germline trimming cut 6 bases from V and 13 bases from J; bases unmatched to any gene: 1. The CDR3 is 11 amino acids. For the CDR3, the DNA is TGTGCCAGCAGGACTAGCGGGGGACAGTTCTTC. Protein sequence: CASRTSGGQFF.

The chain combines TRBV7-2 with TRBJ1-3; weak D call: TRBD1 (6 bases). V shed 2 bases and J shed 7 bases, with 21 bases lying between them. This CDR3 has 17 amino acids. The germline V gene has CDR1 SGHTA and CDR2 FQGNSA. In DNA, the CDR3 is TGTGCCAGCAGCTTATCGGGAGGCGGGGGGGCGCGGAACACCATATATTTT. Translation gives CASSLSGGGGARNTIYF. The full variable domain, its missing parts supplied by reference TRBV7-2 and TRBJ1-3, is GAGVSQSPSNKVTEKGKDVELRCDPISGHTALYWYRQSLGQGLEFLIYFQGNSAPDKSGLPSDRFSAERTGGSVSTLTIQRTQQEDSAVYLCASSLSGGGGARNTIYFGEGSWLTVV.

The chain combines TRBV23-1 with TRBJ2-2, with 7 nucleotides matching TRBD2. TRBV23-1 is known as an ORF, though its function is uncertain. The CDR3 covers 14 residues. J was trimmed by 7 bases and V by 6 bases; bases with no gene match: 8. The CDR3 coding sequence is TGCGCCAGCAGGGTGGGGAGGGCTGGCGGGGAGCTGTTTTTT. This sequence encodes CASRVGRAGGELFF.